Each of the 31 T cell receptor beta chains below was sequenced from the same sample in a study of regulatory T cells in long-lasting Graves disease. Libraries of TCR beta came from iRepertoire HTBI primers plus Arm-PCR of CDR3 regions. TCRdb ran MiXCR on the multiplex PCR reads and lists one entry per CDR3 protein. The data contain roughly 400,000 distinct CDR3 sequences, around 20% of them singletons. The time point was: persistent/refractory GD, antithyroid drugs over 5 years with positive TRAb. The TCR library was made from RNA that had been extracted from PBMCs in TRIzol. The input for sequencing was peripheral blood mononuclear cells (PBMCs), taken when the disease was refractory, from a patient treated with antithyroid drugs. The origin of the receptors is a female donor with Graves disease.

This clonotype was picked up many times. This sequence joins TRBV12-3 or TRBV12-4 and TRBJ1-1; possible D gene TRBD1, 5 bases. Trimming left V 4 bases short and J 7 bases short, with 16 bases between. The CDR3 contains 14 residues. The CDR3 spells CASSSGPEDDEAFF. DNA of the CDR3: TGTGCCAGCAGTTCGGGACCCGAGGATGATGAAGCTTTCTTT.

The chain employs TRBV7-9 and TRBJ2-2; D gene ambiguous. The CDR3 is 13 amino acids. Per the germline V gene, CDR1 is SEHNR and CDR2 is FQNEAQ (reference sequence). V was clipped by 4 bases and J by 3 bases, with 6 bases between them. CDR3 in DNA: TGTGCCAGCAGCTCCGGCGACACCGGGGAGCTGTTTTTT. Encoded protein: CASSSGDTGELFF.

Many counts were recorded for this clonotype. V and J are TRBV7-2 and TRBJ1-2, with D maybe TRBD1 (5 bases). The V and J ends lost 5 bases and 2 bases respectively, with 12 bases between them. The germline V gene encodes CDR1 SGHTA and CDR2 FQGNSA. There are 14 residues in the CDR3. The CDR3 here is CASSQGVVNYGYTF. In DNA form, the CDR3 reads TGTGCCAGCAGCCAAGGGGTTGTGAACTATGGCTACACCTTC.

This chain connects TRBV11-2 to TRBJ2-7; D is perhaps TRBD1 (5 bases). The CDR3 spans 15 residues. The V gene lost 0 bases and the J gene lost 3 bases, with 12 bases spanning the gap. Germline CDR1 reads SGHAT; CDR2 reads FQNNGV. CDR3 loop: CASSLEAGNRYEQYF. The CDR3 DNA follows: TGTGCCAGCAGCTTAGAAGCAGGGAACCGCTACGAGCAGTACTTC.

This clonotype was picked up a small number of times. The chain couples TRBV5-1 to TRBJ2-7; 14 bases fit TRBD2. With V trimmed by 2 bases and J by 0 bases, 7 bases remained unmatched. The germline V gene encodes CDR1 SGHRS and CDR2 YFSETQ. This CDR3 has 18 residues. CDR3 in amino acids: CASSLGLAGGGSSYEQYF. The DNA of the CDR3 is TGCGCCAGCAGCTTAGGACTAGCGGGAGGAGGAAGCTCCTACGAGCAGTACTTC.

The sample holds a few counts of this clonotype. The chain couples TRBV5-6 to TRBJ2-7, with D unclear. V lost 3 bases and J lost 0, with 19 bases in between. This CDR3 is built from 17 residues. The germline V gene encodes CDR1 SGHDT and CDR2 YYEEEE. As DNA, the CDR3 is TGTGCCAGCAGCTATACCTCACGGCAACCGAGCTCCTACGAGCAGTACTTC. Translated: CASSYTSRQPSSYEQYF.

V is TRBV4-1 and J is TRBJ1-2, with 7 bases identical to TRBD1. In germline, CDR1 is MGHRA, CDR2 YSYEKL. CDR3 length: 19 amino acids. V trimming: 4 bases; J trimming: 0 bases; junction bases outside the gene matches: 17. The CDR3 spells CASSLEPPGQQISNYGYTF. CDR3 in DNA: TGCGCCAGCAGCCTCGAACCGCCGGGACAGCAGATATCTAACTATGGCTACACCTTC.

This clonotype was found many times. This rearrangement joins TRBV28 to TRBJ2-7, with D uncertain. The germline V and J ends were trimmed by 4 bases and 2 bases, with 6 bases remaining between them. Germline V gene data show CDR1 as MDHEN and CDR2 as SYDVKM. This CDR3 region has 12 residues. CDR3 in DNA: TGTGCCAGCAGTTACTCGACCTACGAGCAGTACTTC. Its translation: CASSYSTYEQYF.

V and J are TRBV5-1 and TRBJ1-2; D is ambiguous. CDR3 length: 13 residues. Germline values: CDR1 SGHRS, CDR2 YFSETQ. V lost 4 bases to trimming and J lost 4 bases, with 11 bases between them. CDR3 region: CASSQENAYGYTF. The DNA of the CDR3 is TGCGCCAGCAGCCAGGAAAATGCCTATGGCTACACCTTC.

This clonotype was counted at least ten times. The rearrangement joins TRBV27 to TRBJ2-7, with D maybe TRBD2 (6 bases). There are 15 residues in the CDR3. The germline V and J ends were trimmed by 2 bases and 3 bases, with 14 bases remaining between them. The germline V gene encodes CDR1 MNHEY and CDR2 SMNVEV (reference sequence). CDR3 protein: CASSLAGLGDYEQYF. In nucleotides, the CDR3 is TGTGCCAGCAGTTTAGCGGGGCTAGGAGACTACGAGCAGTACTTC.

Comment on this clonotype: A much larger clone sits a single nucleotide away, making a read error possible. The rearrangement links TRBV12-3 or TRBV12-4 to TRBJ2-7; tentative D call: TRBD2 (6 bases). The CDR3 sequence is 12 residues long. CDR3 DNA sequence: TGTACCAGCACCTGGAGGGCCTACGAGCAGTACTTC. Encoded protein: CTSTWRAYEQYF.

This chain links TRBV12-3 or TRBV12-4 with TRBJ2-1, with TRBD1 matching over 7 bases. CDR3 length: 15 residues. With V trimmed by 6 bases and J by 4 bases, 9 bases remained unmatched. The CDR3 DNA reads TGTGCCAGCAGCCATAGACAGGGATTATACAATGAGCAGTTCTTC. This codes for CASSHRQGLYNEQFF.

The chain links TRBV13 to TRBJ2-2; 7 bases are a match to TRBD2. The CDR3 length is 13 residues. Germline V CDR1 and CDR2: PRHDT, FYEKMQ (reference sequence). With 10 bases clipped from V and 7 bases from J, the junction kept 9 bases outside the gene matches. The CDR3 sequence: CAILAAGDGELFF. As DNA, the CDR3 is TGTGCCATTCTAGCTGCGGGGGACGGGGAGCTGTTTTTT.

The chain is built from TRBV19 and TRBJ1-5; 7 bases are a match to TRBD1. Near its end, the DNA agrees better with TRBJ2-3, so the J call may be wrong. The CDR3 sequence is 15 residues long. Germline V gene sequence: CDR1 LNHDA, CDR2 SQIVND (reference sequence). CDR3 in amino acids: CASSISQGMVEPQYF. CDR3 DNA: TGTGCCAGTAGTATATCACAGGGGATGGTCGAACCCCAGTATTTT.

This clonotype was detected ten times or more. This chain connects TRBV11-2 to TRBJ2-4; 8 nucleotides agree with TRBD1. The trim removed 4 bases at V and 6 bases at J, leaving 5 bases unmatched. The CDR3 loop spans 14 amino acids. Germline CDR1 is SGHAT and CDR2 is FQNNGV. The CDR3 nucleotides read TGTGCCAGCAGCTACACAGGGGGTCCAAACATTCAGTACTTC. It translates to CASSYTGGPNIQYF.

As concerns this clonotype: This may be a read error, as it is one base from a much larger clone. The CDR3 is CSAGDLERSQETQYF. The DNA for the CDR3 is TGCAGTGCTGGGGATCTTGAACGGAGCCAAGAGACCCAGTACTTC. J is TRBJ2-5 and V is TRBV20-1; D gene uncertain. The CDR3 is 15 amino acids. The germline V gene has CDR1 DFQATT and CDR2 SNEGSKA (reference sequence). V was shortened by 5 bases and J by 1 base, with 17 bases between the two germline ends.

The chain links TRBV7-2 to TRBJ1-5, with D perhaps TRBD1 (5 bases). Trimming took 5 bases from V and 3 from J, leaving 14 bases between them. The CDR3 extends over 15 amino acids. The germline V gene encodes CDR1 SGHTA and CDR2 FQGNSA. The CDR3 reads CASSLRQLINQPQHF. The CDR3 nucleotides read TGTGCCAGCAGCCTTAGACAGCTCATCAATCAGCCCCAGCATTTT.

In this sample, this clonotype turned up many times. This rearrangement joins TRBV7-2 to TRBJ1-1; D not certain. The CDR3 runs 13 residues. V was cut by 5 bases and J by 0 bases, with 7 bases left in between. Per the germline V gene, CDR1 is SGHTA and CDR2 is FQGNSA. As DNA, the CDR3 is TGTGCCAGCAGCCCGGACCTGAACACTGAAGCTTTCTTT. Translating gives CASSPDLNTEAFF.

The chain combines TRBV10-3 with TRBJ2-4; weak D call: TRBD2 (6 bases). Germline CDR1 and CDR2: ENHRY and SYGVKD. This CDR3 spans 14 amino acids. Trimming stripped 3 bases from V and 6 bases from J, with 12 bases between. This chain's CDR3 is CAISDSVGGNIQYF. The CDR3 coding sequence is TGTGCCATCAGTGATTCGGTGGGGGGAAACATTCAGTACTTC.

With respect to this clonotype: A much more abundant neighbour one base away suggests this may be a read error. The rearrangement links TRBV7-3 to TRBJ2-7; the D gene could be TRBD1 or TRBD2 (5 bases each). This CDR3 has 11 residues. Germline CDR1 SGHTA, CDR2 FQGTGA. Trimming stripped 11 bases from V and 7 bases from J, with 15 bases between. CDR3 protein: CAGNRGEEQYF. The CDR3 nucleotides are TGTGCCGGCAACCGAGGGGAGGAGCAGTACTTC.

The chain combines TRBV14 with TRBJ2-6; TRBD1 matches at 9 bases. CDR1 SGHDN and CDR2 FVKESK come from the germline V gene. The CDR3 runs to 20 residues. The ends lost 4 bases at V and 0 bases at J; junction bases unmatched: 13. The DNA of the CDR3 is TGTGCCAGCAGCCGAGCCTATTCCCGGGACAGGGCCTCTGGGGCCAACGTCCTGACTTTC. Translation gives CASSRAYSRDRASGANVLTF.

This clonotype was observed a handful of times. The V and J genes are TRBV6-5 and TRBJ2-2; no firm D call. The length of the CDR3 is 15 residues. Germline-derived CDR1 and CDR2 are MNHEY and SVGAGI. Trimming removed 2 bases from V and 3 bases from J, with 10 bases in between. The CDR3 spells CASSYMAADTGELFF. The CDR3 bases are TGTGCCAGCAGTTACATGGCTGCGGACACCGGGGAGCTGTTTTTT.

Regarding this clonotype: An end of the junction does not agree with germline; a read error may underlie this. V and J are TRBV20-1 and TRBJ1-4; TRBD1 might be the D (6 bases). The CDR3 is made up of 14 amino acids. The germline gives CDR1 DFQATT, CDR2 SNEGSKA (reference sequence). CDR3 sequence (DNA): TGCAGTGCTCCAAGGGGGACAACGAATGAAAAACTGTTTTTT. The encoded protein is CSAPRGTTNEKLFF.

This clonotype appeared many times. The chain employs TRBV6-1 and TRBJ1-6; 7 nucleotides agree with TRBD1. The ends lost 6 bases at V and 7 bases at J; junction bases unmatched: 0. The CDR3 totals 12 residues. Germline loops: CDR1 MNHNS, CDR2 SASEGT. The CDR3 DNA reads as TGTGCCAGCAGCAGGGGGAATTCACCCCTCCACTTT. Translating gives CASSRGNSPLHF.

V is TRBV29-1 and J is TRBJ2-7; D call uncertain. CDR3 size: 11 residues. Trimming shortened V by 7 bases and J by 6 bases, and 13 bases separated the two germline ends. Germline V CDR1 and CDR2: SQVTM, ANQGSEA. DNA of the CDR3: TGCAGCGCGGCAAGTGGCCGCGAGCAGTACTTC. It specifies CSAASGREQYF.

This clonotype showed up just a few times. The chain recombines TRBV20-1 with TRBJ2-7; D call uncertain. Between the trimmed V and J ends, which lost 3 bases and 6 bases, there was a span of 15 bases. Germline V CDR1 and CDR2: DFQATT, SNEGSKA (reference sequence). This CDR3 is 13 amino acids long. CDR3 DNA: TGCAGTGCTAGGAGAGGATCGGTCGGCGAGCAGTACTTC. As protein: CSARRGSVGEQYF.

This clonotype was detected a few times. This chain uses TRBV24-1 with TRBJ2-1; TRBD1 matches at 8 bases. V was pared by 7 bases and J by 4 bases, with 11 bases of the junction left unmatched. Per germline, CDR1 KGHDR and CDR2 SFDVKD. The CDR3 contains 16 residues. The CDR3 spells CATSDGQGRGYNEQFF. CDR3 DNA sequence: TGTGCCACCAGCGACGGACAGGGCCGTGGGTACAATGAGCAGTTCTTC.

This clonotype was recorded many times. The chain has TRBV20-1 and TRBJ1-5; D is undetermined. CDR3 size: 15 residues. The germline V gene has CDR1 DFQATT and CDR2 SNEGSKA (reference sequence). The V end lost 0 bases, the J end lost 2 bases, and 11 bases lay between the germline ends. For the CDR3, the DNA is TGCAGTGCTAGAGAGGCGAAGGGAGGCAATCAGCCCCAGCATTTT. Translation: CSAREAKGGNQPQHF.

The rearrangement joins TRBV25-1 to TRBJ2-5; D possibly corresponds to TRBD2 (5 bases). Trimming pared 6 bases from V and 4 bases from J, leaving 15 bases between. The CDR3 sequence is 14 residues long. Germline V lookup: CDR1 MGHDK, CDR2 SYGVNS. Here the CDR3 reads CASRSPGKRETQYF. CDR3 nucleotides: TGTGCCAGCAGATCCCCGGGGAAACGAGAGACCCAGTACTTC.

In this sample, this clonotype turned up many times. The chain is built from TRBV10-3 and TRBJ2-2, with D tentatively TRBD1 (5 bases). The CDR3 runs 15 residues. The V and J ends lost 6 bases and 0 bases respectively, with 11 bases between them. Germline V lookup: CDR1 ENHRY, CDR2 SYGVKD. Here the CDR3 DNA reads TGTGCCATCAGGCCCCCGACAGCGAACACCGGGGAGCTGTTTTTT. Translated: CAIRPPTANTGELFF.

The V gene is TRBV19, the J gene TRBJ1-2; D remains unclear. With 7 bases removed from V and 4 bases from J, the gap between germline ends came to 19 bases. The length of the CDR3 is 15 residues. Germline V gene data show CDR1 as LNHDA and CDR2 as SQIVND (reference sequence). The DNA for the CDR3 is TGTGCCAGTAAACCGGTAGACGACGCGCGCTATGGCTACACCTTC. This gives the protein CASKPVDDARYGYTF.